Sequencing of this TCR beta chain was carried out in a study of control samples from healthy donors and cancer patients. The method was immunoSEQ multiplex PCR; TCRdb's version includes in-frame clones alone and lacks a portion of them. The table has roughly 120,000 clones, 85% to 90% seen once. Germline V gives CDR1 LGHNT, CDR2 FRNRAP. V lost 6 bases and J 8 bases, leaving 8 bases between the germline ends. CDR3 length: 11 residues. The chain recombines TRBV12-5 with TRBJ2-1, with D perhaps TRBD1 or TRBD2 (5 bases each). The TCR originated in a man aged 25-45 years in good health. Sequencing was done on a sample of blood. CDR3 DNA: TGTGCTAGTGGCCGGGGACATGAGCAGTTCTTC. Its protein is CASGRGHEQFF.